This T cell receptor (beta chain) originates from a study of T cell responses to AZD1222 COVID-19 vaccine. Pooling of second doses given at about 4 or about 12 weeks was done. Assay used: immunoSEQ multiplex PCR; TCRdb lists only in-frame clones, some missing. The data contain some 110,000 clones, about 89% of them singletons. Looked up from germline, CDR1 is KGHDR and CDR2 is SFDVKD. The junction had 19 bases not matched to a gene; V was cut back by 2 bases and J by 1 base. The length of the CDR3 is 20 residues. The specimen was peripheral blood, collected 28 days after the second AZD1222 dose. V is TRBV24-1 and J is TRBJ2-7, with TRBD1 matching over 7 bases. This TCR came from an adult who received the AZD1222 COVID-19 vaccine. The CDR3 sequence: CATSDYGSQGQIAESYEQYF. CDR3 DNA: TGTGCCACCAGTGATTATGGATCACAGGGGCAGATCGCCGAATCCTACGAGCAGTACTTC.